This T cell receptor beta chain was captured in a study of graft-versus-host responses after intestinal transplantation. Study-level findings and limits: Early after transplant, HvG declines were associated with peak levels of circulating GvH clones.

This clone came up a few times. Its target is not known. This specimen includes other DNA sequences encoding the same CDR3. Sequenced by immunoSEQ multiplex PCR; TCRdb stores in-frame clones only, minus some. The data show about 64,000 clones, with over 90% seen just once and roughly 1.6% held by the top ten. Trimming removed 3 bases from V and 4 bases from J, with 7 bases in between. Per germline, CDR1 MDHEN and CDR2 SYDVKM. The CDR3 sequence is 13 residues long. The sequencing here drew on unstimulated CD8+ T cells sorted from spleen or lymph node cells, taken before transplant. This receptor was obtained from a human donor who was the organ donor for an intestinal transplant. This chain joins TRBV28 and TRBJ1-5; D is unclear. The CDR3 sequence is CASSFRENQPQHF. For the CDR3, the DNA is TGTGCCAGCAGTTTTAGGGAGAATCAGCCCCAGCATTTT.